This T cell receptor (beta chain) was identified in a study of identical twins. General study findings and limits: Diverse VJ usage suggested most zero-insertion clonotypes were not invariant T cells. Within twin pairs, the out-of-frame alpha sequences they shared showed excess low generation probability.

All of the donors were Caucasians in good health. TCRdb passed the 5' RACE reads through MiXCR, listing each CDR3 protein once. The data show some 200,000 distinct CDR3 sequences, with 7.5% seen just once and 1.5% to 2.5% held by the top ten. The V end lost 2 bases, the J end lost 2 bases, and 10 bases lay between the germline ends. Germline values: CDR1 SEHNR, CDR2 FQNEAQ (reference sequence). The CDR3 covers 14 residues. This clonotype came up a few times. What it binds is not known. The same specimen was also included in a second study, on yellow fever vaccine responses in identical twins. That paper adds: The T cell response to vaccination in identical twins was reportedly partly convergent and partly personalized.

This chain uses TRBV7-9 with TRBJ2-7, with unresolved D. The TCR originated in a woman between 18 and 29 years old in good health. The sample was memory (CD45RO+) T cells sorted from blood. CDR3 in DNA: TGTGCCAGCAGCTTACCTAGAGGACCCTACGAGCAGTACTTC. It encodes CASSLPRGPYEQYF.